The T cell receptor (beta chain) under discussion was sequenced for a study of T cells after posttransplantation cyclophosphamide (dated by TCRdb to 2016 to 2017). The study in broad terms: Using TRB sequencing, the study followed how the T cell repertoire rebuilt after myeloablative bone marrow transplantation with posttransplantation cyclophosphamide given as GVHD prophylaxis. Antigen receptor sequencing was done on samples from 35 PTCy-treated patients and from approximately 17 related bone marrow donors of those patients. Blood from every one of the roughly 33 PTCy patients who had 1-year posttransplant specimens underwent TRB sequencing. TRB sequencing was also done on up to about 3 additional blood samples from 2 to 5.2 years after transplant in 3 patients, and on pretransplant blood from a handful of patients. Because TRA and TRB clonality correlated tightly in 10 or so samples, the subsequent TCR analyses were limited to TRB only. Public TRB sequences were queried against a database of over 3,600 sequences associated with responses to pathogens, tumor antigens, self-antigens and alloantigens. What the work shows at the level of the full study, not this receptor alone: The TRB repertoires of T cells infiltrating skin or the GI tract showed only limited overlap with the TRB repertoires found in blood. Across a few dozen patients, TRB clonality was highly associated with recipient CMV seropositivity and CMV reactivation, and diversity in PTCy patients was similar to diversity in CNI/methotrexate controls. Donor-recipient similarity was low at 1-2 months but rose over the first year, and later blood repertoires were often dominated by donor CD8+ memory clones.

Genomic DNA was the input for TRB sequencing, which was run either with the immunoSEQ assay at survey resolution or with the hsTCRB kit. The published analysis was carried out like this. The immunoSEQ software handled initial read processing, and the LymphoSeq R package was used for repertoire analyses. Clonality was computed as 1 minus normalized Shannon entropy, and a Gini coefficient was also calculated for each TRB dataset. Phenotypes of unsorted samples were inferred by mapping TRB sequences from sorted subsets of the recipient or donor onto unsorted samples of the same recipient. This immuneACCESS table, as held by TCRdb, lists in-frame sequences with V and J called but not all clones. Of the missing ones, under half trace to an unresolved V gene in checked studies; the others have no known cause. Clone size and V and J calls were adopted from that table, with D and trimming inferred from the DNA. Here the sample lists about 24,000 clones, none seen once only. Of the sample, over 6.5% falls within the top ten clones.

This clone was seen many times. Its binding antigen is unknown. No qualities accompany the bases; no much larger clone lies one base away. Relative to germline, V is 6 bases shorter and J is 11 bases shorter, with 19 bases between their ends. The CDR1 and CDR2 encoded by the germline V gene are MDHEN and SYDVKM. Including cysteine and phenylalanine, the CDR3 has 13 amino acids. The entry retains the CDR3 DNA only, 39 bases that are in frame from base 1. Peripheral blood samples were provided by related bone marrow donors on the day of marrow donation. Peripheral blood and bone marrow mononuclear cells were isolated by Ficoll-Hypaque density centrifugation and were cryopreserved.

The origin of this receptor is an older woman in good health, CMV-negative, and a related stem cell transplant donor. The sequence joins TRBV28 to TRBJ1-1; a confident D gene designation cannot be given. The sequenced sample consisted of PBMCs. The CDR3 sequence is CASREGWSDGAFF. The sequenced DNA: TGTGCCAGCAGGGAGGGCTGGTCCGACGGGGCTTTCTTT.